This TCR beta chain appears in the sequencing data of a study of CXCR3-negative and CXCR3-positive naive CD8 T cells. The TRB libraries of cDNA were built by UMI-labeled 5' RACE. TCRdb re-called the 5' RACE reads; every CDR3 protein appears as one record, without DNA. The sample includes about 63,000 distinct CDR3 sequences. General observations from the study: More hydrophobic TRB CDR3s occurred in CXCR3-positive than in CXCR3-negative naive cells.

Of note for this clonotype: Its antigen is unidentified.

The CDR3 is 15 residues long. CDR1 is DFQATT and CDR2 is SNEGSKA in the germline V gene (reference sequence). The chain is built from TRBV20-1 and TRBJ2-7; with no DNA, the TCRdb D assignment of TRBD2 cannot be verified. The specimen sequenced was naive CXCR3+ CD8+ T cells from blood. Indicated subset: CD45RO-CCR7+CD27+CD95- naive CD8+ T cells expressing CXCR3 (TNR3+). This TCR derives from a human donor in good health. Some clones in this sample may be carry-over from other donors' samples. The CDR3 protein is CSARALAGGPTEQYF.